This TCR beta chain was recovered during a study of cytomegalovirus exposure and HLA in healthy donors. About the research overall: In an earlier analysis, almost 120 million unique TCR beta sequences were found from about 179 million T cells. Genotyping showed less than 85% of roughly 390 donors falling in the Caucasian-associated ancestry cluster. Findings of the study overall: Analysis performed later found 16,000 or so TCR beta sequences associated with HLA alleles at 0.05 false discovery rate. The productive fraction for most TCR beta V segments was about 90% or about 30% in an earlier analysis.

On this clone: Its antigen is not known.

A multiplex PCR was run with 60 Vbeta primers and 13 Jbeta primers. Clones were sequenced by immunoSEQ multiplex PCR, and TCRdb holds only the in-frame ones, with some missing. The sample lists around 150,000 clones; 50% to 75% were seen once. Trimming pared 4 bases from V and 7 bases from J, leaving 14 bases between. Germline CDR1 and CDR2: GTSNPN and SVGIG (reference sequence). This CDR3 region has 13 residues. This TCR came from an older woman in good health and CMV-seropositive. Sequenced sample: PBMCs. This chain uses TRBV30 with TRBJ2-1; perhaps TRBD1 as D (6 bases). The CDR3 spells CAWTIQGMNEQFF. The CDR3, as DNA: TGTGCCTGGACCATACAGGGCATGAATGAGCAGTTCTTC.